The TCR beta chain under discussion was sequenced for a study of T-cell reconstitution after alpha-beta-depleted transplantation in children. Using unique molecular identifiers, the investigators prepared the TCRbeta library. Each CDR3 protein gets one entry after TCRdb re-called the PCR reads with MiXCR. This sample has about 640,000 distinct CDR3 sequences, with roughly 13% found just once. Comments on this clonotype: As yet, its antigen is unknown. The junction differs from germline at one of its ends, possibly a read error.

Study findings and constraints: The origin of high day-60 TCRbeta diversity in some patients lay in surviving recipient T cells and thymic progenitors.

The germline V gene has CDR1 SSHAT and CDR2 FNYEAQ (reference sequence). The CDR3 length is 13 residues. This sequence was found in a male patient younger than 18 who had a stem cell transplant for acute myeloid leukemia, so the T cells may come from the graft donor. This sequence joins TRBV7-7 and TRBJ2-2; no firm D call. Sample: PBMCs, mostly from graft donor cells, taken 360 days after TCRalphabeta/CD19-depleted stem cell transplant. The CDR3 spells CASTLGPPGELFF. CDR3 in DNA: TGTGCTAGCACCCTTGGGCCCCCCGGGGAGCTGTTTTTT. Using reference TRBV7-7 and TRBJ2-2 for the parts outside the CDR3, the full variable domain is GAGVSQSPRYKVTKRGQDVTLRCDPISSHATLYWYQQALGQGPEFLTYFNYEAQPDKSGLPSDRFSAERPEGSISTLTIQRTEQRDSAMYRCASTLGPPGELFFGEGSRLTVL.